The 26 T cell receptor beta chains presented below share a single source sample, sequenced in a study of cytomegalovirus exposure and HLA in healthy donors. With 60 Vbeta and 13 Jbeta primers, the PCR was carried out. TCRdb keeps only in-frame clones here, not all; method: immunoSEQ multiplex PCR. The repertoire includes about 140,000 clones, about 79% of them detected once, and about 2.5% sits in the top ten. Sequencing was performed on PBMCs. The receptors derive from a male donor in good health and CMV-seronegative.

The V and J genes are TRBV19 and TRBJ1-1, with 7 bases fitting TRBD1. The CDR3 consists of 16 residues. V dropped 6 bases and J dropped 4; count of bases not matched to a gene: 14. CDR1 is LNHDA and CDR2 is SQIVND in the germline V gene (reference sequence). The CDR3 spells CASSLTGKAGGTEAFF. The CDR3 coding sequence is TGTGCCAGTAGCCTGACAGGGAAGGCGGGGGGCACTGAAGCTTTCTTT.

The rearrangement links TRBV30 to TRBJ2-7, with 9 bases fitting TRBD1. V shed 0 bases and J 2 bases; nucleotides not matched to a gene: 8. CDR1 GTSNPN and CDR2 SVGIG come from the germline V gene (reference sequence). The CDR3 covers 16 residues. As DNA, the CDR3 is TGTGCCTGGAGTGTACCCCGGACAGGGGTTACCTACGAGCAGTACTTC. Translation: CAWSVPRTGVTYEQYF.

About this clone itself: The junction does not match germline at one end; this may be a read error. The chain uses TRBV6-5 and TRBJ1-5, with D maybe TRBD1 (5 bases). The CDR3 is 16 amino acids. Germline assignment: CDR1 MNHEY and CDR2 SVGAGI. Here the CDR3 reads CARSYSWGDSNQPQHF. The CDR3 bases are TGTGCCCGCAGTTACTCATGGGGGGATAGCAATCAGCCCCAGCATTTT.

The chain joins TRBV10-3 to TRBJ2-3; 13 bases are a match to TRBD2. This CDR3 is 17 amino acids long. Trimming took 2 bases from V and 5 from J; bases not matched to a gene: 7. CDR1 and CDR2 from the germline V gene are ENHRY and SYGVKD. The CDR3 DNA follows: TGTGCCATCAGTGAGCGCGGGACTAGCGGGGCGGGAGATACGCAGTATTTT. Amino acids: CAISERGTSGAGDTQYF.

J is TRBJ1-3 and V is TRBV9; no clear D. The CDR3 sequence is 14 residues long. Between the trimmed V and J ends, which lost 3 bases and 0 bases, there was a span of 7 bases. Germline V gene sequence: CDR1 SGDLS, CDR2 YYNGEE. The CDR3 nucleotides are TGTGCCAGCAGCGCCCCCTCCTCTGGAAACACCATATATTTT. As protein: CASSAPSSGNTIYF.

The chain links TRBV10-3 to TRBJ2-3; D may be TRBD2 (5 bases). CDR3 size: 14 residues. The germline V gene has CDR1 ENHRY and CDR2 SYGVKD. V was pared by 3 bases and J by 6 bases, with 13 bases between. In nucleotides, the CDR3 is TGTGCCATCAGTGAAGGGCGAAGCGGTGATACGCAGTATTTT. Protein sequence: CAISEGRSGDTQYF.

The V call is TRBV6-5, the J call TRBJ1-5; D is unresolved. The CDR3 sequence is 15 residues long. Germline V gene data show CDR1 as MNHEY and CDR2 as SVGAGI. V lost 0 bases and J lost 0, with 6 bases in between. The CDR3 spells CASSYSRYSNQPQHF. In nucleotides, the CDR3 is TGTGCCAGCAGTTACTCGAGGTATAGCAATCAGCCCCAGCATTTT.

CDR3 region: CASSYLFQGSYEQYF. The CDR3, as DNA: TGTGCCAGCAGTTACCTGTTTCAGGGTTCCTACGAGCAGTACTTC. V usage is TRBV6-5 and J usage is TRBJ2-7, with D possibly TRBD1 on 5 matching bases. The CDR3 totals 15 residues. With 2 bases removed from V and 1 base from J, the gap between germline ends came to 12 bases. The germline CDR1 and CDR2 sequences are MNHEY and SVGAGI.

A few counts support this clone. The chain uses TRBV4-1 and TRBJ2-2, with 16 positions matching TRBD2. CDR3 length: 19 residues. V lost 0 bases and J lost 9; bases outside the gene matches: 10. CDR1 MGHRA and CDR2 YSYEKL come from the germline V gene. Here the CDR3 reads CASSQDGTSGGAGVRELFF. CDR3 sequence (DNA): TGCGCCAGCAGCCAAGACGGGACTAGCGGGGGGGCGGGGGTCCGGGAGCTGTTTTTT.

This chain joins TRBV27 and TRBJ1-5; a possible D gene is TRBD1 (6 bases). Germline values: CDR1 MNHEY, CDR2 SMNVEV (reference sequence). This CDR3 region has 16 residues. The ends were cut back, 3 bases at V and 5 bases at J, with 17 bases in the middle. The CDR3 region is CASSFSGTGGHQPQHF. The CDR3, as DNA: TGTGCCAGCAGTTTCTCCGGGACGGGGGGCCATCAGCCCCAGCATTTT.

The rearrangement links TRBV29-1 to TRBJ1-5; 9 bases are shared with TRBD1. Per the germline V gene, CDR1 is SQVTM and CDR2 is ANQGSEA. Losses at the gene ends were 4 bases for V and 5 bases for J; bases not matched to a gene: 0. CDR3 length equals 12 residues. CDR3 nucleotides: TGCAGCGTTGGGGACAGGGATCAGCCCCAGCATTTT. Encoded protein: CSVGDRDQPQHF.

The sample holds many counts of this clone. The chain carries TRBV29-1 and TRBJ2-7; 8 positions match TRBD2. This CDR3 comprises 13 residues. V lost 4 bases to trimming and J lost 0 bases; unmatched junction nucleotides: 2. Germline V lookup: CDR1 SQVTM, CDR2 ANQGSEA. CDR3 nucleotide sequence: TGCAGCGTTGGTCTAGCGGGCTCCTACGAGCAGTACTTC. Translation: CSVGLAGSYEQYF.

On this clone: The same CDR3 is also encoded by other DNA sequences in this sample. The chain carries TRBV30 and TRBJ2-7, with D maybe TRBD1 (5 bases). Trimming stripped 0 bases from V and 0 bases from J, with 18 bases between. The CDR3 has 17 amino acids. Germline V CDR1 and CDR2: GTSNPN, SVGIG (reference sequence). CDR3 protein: CAWSVRPAGPSSYEQYF. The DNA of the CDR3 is TGTGCCTGGAGTGTACGGCCAGCAGGGCCTAGCTCCTACGAGCAGTACTTC. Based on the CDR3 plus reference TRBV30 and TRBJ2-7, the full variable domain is SQTIHQWPATLVQPVGSPLSLECTVEGTSNPNLYWYRQAAGRGLQLLFYSVGIGQISSEVPQNLSASRPQDRQFILSSKKLLLSDSGFYLCAWSVRPAGPSSYEQYFGPGTRLTVT.

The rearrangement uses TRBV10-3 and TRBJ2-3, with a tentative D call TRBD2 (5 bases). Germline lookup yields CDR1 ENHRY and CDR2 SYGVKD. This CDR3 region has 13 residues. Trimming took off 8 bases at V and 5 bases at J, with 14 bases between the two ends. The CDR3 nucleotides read TGTGCCATCTTCGAGGGCGCGGGAGATACGCAGTATTTT. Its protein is CAIFEGAGDTQYF.

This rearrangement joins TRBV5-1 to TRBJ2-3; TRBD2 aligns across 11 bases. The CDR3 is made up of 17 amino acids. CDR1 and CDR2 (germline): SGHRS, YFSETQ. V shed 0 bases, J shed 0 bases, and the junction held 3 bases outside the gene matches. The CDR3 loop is CASSLGGTSGSTDTQYF. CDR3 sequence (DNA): TGCGCCAGCAGCTTGGGTGGGACTAGCGGTAGCACAGATACGCAGTATTTT.

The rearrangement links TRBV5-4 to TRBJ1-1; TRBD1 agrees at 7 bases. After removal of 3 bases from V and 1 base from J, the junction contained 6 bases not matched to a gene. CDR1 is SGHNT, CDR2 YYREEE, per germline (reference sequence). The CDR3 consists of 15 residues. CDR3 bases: TGTGCCAGCAGCTGGGGCAACAGGGGGAACACTGAAGCTTTCTTT. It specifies CASSWGNRGNTEAFF.

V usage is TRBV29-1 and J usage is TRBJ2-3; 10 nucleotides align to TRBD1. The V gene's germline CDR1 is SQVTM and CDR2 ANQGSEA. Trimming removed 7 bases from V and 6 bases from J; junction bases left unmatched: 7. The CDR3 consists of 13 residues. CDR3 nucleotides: TGCAGCGCGGGACAGGGGCTTCCGGATACGCAGTATTTT. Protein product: CSAGQGLPDTQYF.

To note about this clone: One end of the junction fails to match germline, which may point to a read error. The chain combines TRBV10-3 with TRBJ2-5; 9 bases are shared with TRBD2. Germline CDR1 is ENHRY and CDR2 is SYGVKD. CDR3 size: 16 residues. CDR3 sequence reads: CALRRAGGSEQETQYF. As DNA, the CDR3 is TGTGCCCTCAGAAGAGCGGGAGGTTCTGAGCAAGAGACCCAGTACTTC.

CDR3 sequence: CSVQGETLGEQYF. In nucleotides, the CDR3 is TGCAGCGTGCAGGGGGAAACTTTAGGGGAGCAGTACTTC. The rearrangement links TRBV29-1 to TRBJ2-7, with TRBD1 matching 7 bases. Germline V gene lookup returns CDR1 SQVTM and CDR2 ANQGSEA. The CDR3 sequence is 13 residues long. The junction had 12 bases not matched to a gene; V was cut back by 6 bases and J by 7 bases.

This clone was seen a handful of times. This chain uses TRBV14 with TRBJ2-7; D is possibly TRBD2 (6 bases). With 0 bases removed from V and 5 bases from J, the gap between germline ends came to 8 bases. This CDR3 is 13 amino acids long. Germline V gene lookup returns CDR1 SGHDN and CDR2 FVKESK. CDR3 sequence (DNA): TGTGCCAGCAGCCAAGACGGAGGGAACGAGCAGTACTTC. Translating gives CASSQDGGNEQYF.

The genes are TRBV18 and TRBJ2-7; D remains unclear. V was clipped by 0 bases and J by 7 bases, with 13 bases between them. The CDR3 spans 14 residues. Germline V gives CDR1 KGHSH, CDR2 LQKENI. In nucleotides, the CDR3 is TGTGCCAGCTCACCACCGAGCACAGTCTGGGAGCAGTACTTC. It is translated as CASSPPSTVWEQYF.

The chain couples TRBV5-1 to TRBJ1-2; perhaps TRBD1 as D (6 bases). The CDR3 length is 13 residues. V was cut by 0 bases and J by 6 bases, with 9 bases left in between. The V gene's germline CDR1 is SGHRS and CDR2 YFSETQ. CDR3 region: CASSLGSGDGYTF. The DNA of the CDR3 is TGCGCCAGCAGCTTGGGGTCAGGGGATGGCTACACCTTC.

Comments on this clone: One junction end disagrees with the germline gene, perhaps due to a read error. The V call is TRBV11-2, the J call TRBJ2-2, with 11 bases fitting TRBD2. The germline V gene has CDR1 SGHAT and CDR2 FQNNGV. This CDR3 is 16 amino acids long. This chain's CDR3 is CARSPLAGGNTGELFF. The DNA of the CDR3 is TGTGCCCGCAGCCCGCTAGCGGGGGGGAACACCGGGGAGCTGTTTTTT.

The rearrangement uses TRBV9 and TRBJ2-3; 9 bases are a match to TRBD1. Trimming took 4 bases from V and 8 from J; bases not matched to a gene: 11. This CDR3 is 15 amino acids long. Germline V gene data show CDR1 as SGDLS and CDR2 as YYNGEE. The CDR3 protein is CASSLQGAGAGTQYF. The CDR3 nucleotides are TGTGCCAGCAGCTTACAGGGGGCAGGGGCAGGTACGCAGTATTTT.

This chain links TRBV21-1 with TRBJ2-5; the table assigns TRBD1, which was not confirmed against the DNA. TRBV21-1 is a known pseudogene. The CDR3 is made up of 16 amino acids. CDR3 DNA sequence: TGTGCCAGCAGCACCGCTCCCGACAGGGGGTCAGAGACCCAGTACTTC. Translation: CASSTAPDRGSETQYF.

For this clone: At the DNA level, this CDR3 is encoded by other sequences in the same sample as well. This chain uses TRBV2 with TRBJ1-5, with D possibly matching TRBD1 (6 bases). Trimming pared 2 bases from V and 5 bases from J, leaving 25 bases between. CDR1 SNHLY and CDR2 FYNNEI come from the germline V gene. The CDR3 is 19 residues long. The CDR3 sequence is CASSELPPLWGGGDQPQHF. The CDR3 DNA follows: TGTGCCAGCAGTGAACTACCACCGCTGTGGGGAGGGGGTGATCAGCCCCAGCATTTT.